Shown below are 14 T cell receptor beta chains from a single sample sequenced in a study of siplizumab effects on memory and regulatory T cells. This table comes from immunoSEQ multiplex PCR, and its TCRdb copy is limited to in-frame clones, with some not included. The sample holds about 75,000 clones, 85% to 95% seen once. The sequencing input was CD8+ T cells sorted from blood. These receptors were taken from a human donor in good health.

The chain is built from TRBV18 and TRBJ1-2; tentatively, D is TRBD1 (6 bases). V shed 3 bases and J shed 0 bases, with 14 bases lying between them. Germline V gene lookup returns CDR1 KGHSH and CDR2 LQKENI. This CDR3 region has 16 residues. The CDR3 reads CASSPITGRANYGYTF. DNA for the CDR3: TGTGCCAGCTCACCTATCACAGGGCGAGCTAACTATGGCTACACCTTC. The whole variable domain, filled in from reference TRBV18 and TRBJ1-2, reads NAGVMQNPRHLVRRRGQEARLRCSPMKGHSHVYWYRQLPEEGLKFMVYLQKENIIDESGMPKERFSAEFPKEGPSILRIQQVVRGDSAAYFCASSPITGRANYGYTFGSGTRLTVV.

This sequence joins TRBV5-6 and TRBJ2-7, with TRBD2 as a possible D gene (7 bases). The V end lost 4 bases, the J end lost 2 bases, and 16 bases lay between the germline ends. The CDR3 is 15 residues long. The germline V gene encodes CDR1 SGHDT and CDR2 YYEEEE. The DNA of the CDR3 is TGTGCCAGCAGCCCCGGGGGGCAGTCTACCTACGAGCAGTACTTC. This gives the protein CASSPGGQSTYEQYF.

The chain is built from TRBV30 and TRBJ2-7, with D perhaps TRBD2 (6 bases). The V end lost 0 bases, the J end lost 3 bases, and 12 bases lay between the germline ends. Germline V gene sequence: CDR1 GTSNPN, CDR2 SVGIG (reference sequence). This CDR3 has 14 residues. CDR3 region: CAWSVGQGGYEQYF. The DNA for the CDR3 is TGTGCCTGGAGTGTAGGGCAGGGAGGCTACGAGCAGTACTTC.

The chain recombines TRBV28 with TRBJ2-2; no reliable D call. Germline V gene data show CDR1 as MDHEN and CDR2 as SYDVKM. The ends were cut back, 2 bases at V and 1 base at J, with 2 bases in the middle. This CDR3 comprises 13 residues. CDR3 in DNA: TGTGCCAGCAGTTTAAGGAACACCGGGGAGCTGTTTTTT. The encoded protein is CASSLRNTGELFF. Variable domain in full (rest from reference TRBV28 and TRBJ2-2): DVKVTQSSRYLVKRTGEKVFLECVQDMDHENMFWYRQDPGLGLRLIYFSYDVKMKEKGDIPEGYSVSREKKERFSLILESASTNQTSMYLCASSLRNTGELFFGEGSRLTVL.

The CDR3 protein is CASSSTGGSTDTQYF. The CDR3 region has the DNA TGTGCCAGCAGCTCGACAGGGGGCAGCACAGATACGCAGTATTTT. The J gene is TRBJ2-3, the V gene TRBV7-3; TRBD1 aligns across 10 bases. With 4 bases clipped from V and 0 bases from J, the junction kept 1 base outside the gene matches. The CDR3 is 15 residues long. Looked up from germline, CDR1 is SGHTA and CDR2 is FQGTGA.

The CDR3 loop reads CASSQASTDTQYF. The CDR3 DNA reads TGCGCCAGCAGCCAAGCGAGCACAGATACGCAGTATTTT. This chain joins TRBV4-1 and TRBJ2-3; D is ambiguous. The CDR3 spans 13 residues. Germline CDR1 and CDR2: MGHRA and YSYEKL. The ends were cut back, 1 base at V and 0 bases at J, with 2 bases in the middle.

The chain combines TRBV11-3 with TRBJ1-1; 8 nucleotides line up with TRBD1. Trimming at V came to 2 bases and at J to 8 bases, leaving 1 base not matched to a gene. Germline V gives CDR1 SGHNT, CDR2 YENEEA. The CDR3 covers 12 residues. The CDR3 bases are TGTGCCAGCAGCTTACCAGGGGGCGAAGCTTTCTTT. The encoded protein is CASSLPGGEAFF. Full variable domain (missing parts from reference TRBV11-3 and TRBJ1-1): EAGVVQSPRYKIIEKKQPVAFWCNPISGHNTLYWYLQNLGQGPELLIRYENEEAVDDSQLPKDRFSAERLKGVDSTLKIQPAELGDSAVYLCASSLPGGEAFFGQGTRLTVV.

The chain couples TRBV2 to TRBJ2-7; D gene ambiguous. V lost 10 bases to trimming and J lost 1 base, with 14 bases between them. There are 13 residues in the CDR3. Germline CDR1 SNHLY, CDR2 FYNNEI. The CDR3 reads CATLPPISYEQYF. CDR3 DNA: TGTGCCACCCTACCGCCCATTTCCTACGAGCAGTACTTC.

This clone has only one observation. The V call is TRBV14, the J call TRBJ1-1; D gene unclear. Germline values: CDR1 SGHDN, CDR2 FVKESK. V was trimmed by 3 bases and J by 1 base, leaving 6 bases between them. The CDR3 sequence is 13 residues long. CDR3 in DNA: TGTGCCAGCAGCCACGTCAGGAACACTGAAGCTTTCTTT. Translating gives CASSHVRNTEAFF.

The V and J genes are TRBV4-1 and TRBJ1-4, with 10 bases lining up with TRBD1. Unmatched junction bases numbered 3, after V lost 2 bases and J lost 6 bases. Germline-derived CDR1 and CDR2 are MGHRA and YSYEKL. The CDR3 runs 15 residues. The CDR3: CASSQTGTGDEKLFF. The CDR3 DNA sequence: TGCGCCAGCAGCCAAACCGGGACAGGGGATGAAAAACTGTTTTTT.

The chain combines TRBV6-5 with TRBJ1-6; the D is unclear. The V gene lost 2 bases and the J gene lost 0 bases, with 8 bases spanning the gap. The germline V gene encodes CDR1 MNHEY and CDR2 SVGAGI. The CDR3 totals 16 residues. This chain's CDR3 is CASSYIGSSYNSPLHF. CDR3 sequence (DNA): TGTGCCAGCAGTTACATAGGGAGCTCCTATAATTCACCCCTCCACTTT.

The J gene is TRBJ1-5, the V gene TRBV5-6, with unresolved D. The CDR3 loop spans 15 amino acids. Germline V gene sequence: CDR1 SGHDT, CDR2 YYEEEE. Trimming shortened V by 0 bases and J by 1 base, and 8 bases separated the two germline ends. The CDR3 sequence is CASSLGGTSNQPQHF. The CDR3 bases are TGTGCCAGCAGCTTGGGTGGCACCAGCAATCAGCCCCAGCATTTT.

The V and J genes are TRBV19 and TRBJ2-1; TRBD2 matches 8 bases. Looked up from germline, CDR1 is LNHDA and CDR2 is SQIVND (reference sequence). This CDR3 has 15 amino acids. V trimming: 1 base; J trimming: 2 bases; junction bases outside the gene matches: 1. The DNA for the CDR3 is TGTGCCAGTAGTATAGCGGGGGGGCCCTACAATGAGCAGTTCTTC. Its protein product is CASSIAGGPYNEQFF.

V is TRBV6-1 and J is TRBJ1-4; 7 bases match TRBD1. Germline V CDR1 and CDR2: MNHNS, SASEGT. This CDR3 has 15 residues. V lost 4 bases and J lost 7; bases outside the gene matches: 9. CDR3 bases: TGTGCCAGCAGTGGGAACAGGGGTGTCGGTGAAAAACTGTTTTTT. Its protein is CASSGNRGVGEKLFF.